This passage covers 22 T cell receptor beta chains from one sample sequenced in a study of T-cell memory formation after mild COVID-19. TCRdb recomputed calls from the 5' RACE reads with MiXCR, one row per CDR3 protein. There are 250,000 or so distinct CDR3 sequences in the sample; 7.5% to 10% occur only once, and roughly 21% lies in the top ten. Input material: PBMCs or a T cell subset sorted from them (not recorded which). All receptors come from a man younger than 30 who had mild COVID-19 (a few samples of this study predate the infection). Cell type and time point are not known.

In its sample, this clonotype was seen a few times. The CDR3, as DNA: TGTGCCAGCAGGCCCTCCTACTTTCATACGCAGTATTTT. Its translation is CASRPSYFHTQYF. The chain carries TRBV12-3 or TRBV12-4 and TRBJ2-3; D call uncertain. The V end was cut by 6 bases, the J end by 7 bases, with 14 bases between. This CDR3 region has 13 residues.

The V gene is TRBV6-5, the J gene TRBJ2-1; 8 bases match TRBD1. This CDR3 has 15 residues. The germline V gene encodes CDR1 MNHEY and CDR2 SVGAGI. Trimming cost V 3 bases and J 6 bases; bases outside gene matches: 7. The CDR3 DNA follows: TGTGCCAGCAGTTATTCCACACAGGGGGTCAATGAGCAGTTCTTC. It yields the protein CASSYSTQGVNEQFF.

V and J are TRBV5-1 and TRBJ2-3; TRBD2 is a possible D gene (6 bases). CDR3 size: 17 residues. Per the germline V gene, CDR1 is SGHRS and CDR2 is YFSETQ. V shed 1 base and J shed 0 bases, with 15 bases lying between them. The CDR3 protein is CASSLMGLRASTDTQYF. CDR3 sequence (DNA): TGCGCCAGCAGCTTGATGGGACTTCGTGCTAGCACAGATACGCAGTATTTT.

The chain is built from TRBV28 and TRBJ1-6; no clear D. The V and J ends lost 9 bases and 12 bases respectively, with 9 bases between them. CDR3 size: 10 residues. Germline CDR1 reads MDHEN; CDR2 reads SYDVKM. Written as DNA, the CDR3 is TGTGCCAGTGGGGTGAGACCCCTCCACTTT. Amino acids: CASGVRPLHF.

This chain connects TRBV7-9 to TRBJ2-5; 7 positions agree with TRBD2. The germline gives CDR1 SEHNR, CDR2 FQNEAQ (reference sequence). V dropped 8 bases and J dropped 2; count of bases not matched to a gene: 17. This CDR3 comprises 17 residues. CDR3 loop: CASGQSKRERGQETQYF. DNA of the CDR3: TGTGCCAGCGGACAATCCAAACGGGAGCGGGGACAAGAGACCCAGTACTTC.

The CDR3 DNA is TGTGCCAGCAGCTTAGAACGGACACAAGAGACCCAGTACTTC. This encodes CASSLERTQETQYF. The gene calls are TRBV11-2 and TRBJ2-5; weak D call: TRBD1 (5 bases). Trimming pared 0 bases from V and 2 bases from J, leaving 7 bases between. CDR1 SGHAT and CDR2 FQNNGV come from the germline V gene. The CDR3 contains 14 residues.

The V and J genes are TRBV27 and TRBJ2-3; D assignment may be TRBD1 or TRBD2 (6 bases each). The germline V and J ends were trimmed by 7 bases and 6 bases, with 14 bases remaining between them. There are 13 residues in the CDR3. Germline loops: CDR1 MNHEY, CDR2 SMNVEV (reference sequence). CDR3 sequence: CASTRGAYDTQYF. CDR3 DNA: TGTGCCAGCACTAGGGGGGCGTACGATACGCAGTATTTT.

The chain recombines TRBV12-3 or TRBV12-4 with TRBJ2-1; the D is unclear. This CDR3 region has 14 residues. The V end was cut by 3 bases, the J end by 5 bases, with 11 bases between. This chain's CDR3 is CASSFIGSHNEQFF. The CDR3, as DNA: TGTGCCAGCAGTTTCATCGGTTCCCACAATGAGCAGTTCTTC.

This clonotype was seen at least ten times. The genes are TRBV7-9 and TRBJ2-7; D ambiguous. The V and J ends lost 5 bases and 1 base respectively, with 6 bases between them. Germline CDR1 and CDR2: SEHNR and FQNEAQ (reference sequence). The length of the CDR3 is 12 residues. The CDR3 here is CASSPNSYEQYV. Written as DNA, the CDR3 is TGTGCCAGCAGCCCTAATTCCTACGAGCAGTACGTC.

The rearrangement uses TRBV7-9 and TRBJ1-5; 8 nucleotides agree with TRBD1. V lost 2 bases and J lost 4; bases outside the gene matches: 13. The germline V gene encodes CDR1 SEHNR and CDR2 FQNEAQ (reference sequence). The CDR3 spans 18 residues. Here the CDR3 DNA reads TGTGCCAGCAGCTTAAGTGGCCGGGCAGGGGGCGAAAATCAGCCCCAGCATTTT. Its protein is CASSLSGRAGGENQPQHF. Together with reference TRBV7-9 and TRBJ1-5, the CDR3 gives the full variable domain: DTGVSQNPRHKITKRGQNVTFRCDPISEHNRLYWYRQTLGQGPEFLTYFQNEAQLEKSRLLSDRFSAERPKGSFSTLEIQRTEQGDSAMYLCASSLSGRAGGENQPQHFGDGTRLSIL.

In its sample, this clonotype was seen many times. The chain uses TRBV20-1 and TRBJ2-7; the match to TRBD2 covers 12 bases. After removal of 1 base from V and 6 bases from J, the junction contained 13 bases not matched to a gene. Looked up from germline, CDR1 is DFQATT and CDR2 is SNEGSKA (reference sequence). The CDR3 runs 17 residues. CDR3 loop: CSARGLAGALGVGEQYF. The DNA of the CDR3 is TGCAGTGCTAGAGGACTAGCGGGGGCCTTAGGCGTTGGCGAGCAGTACTTC.

This clonotype was recorded a few times. The V and J genes are TRBV7-3 and TRBJ1-6; 7 positions agree with TRBD1. The CDR3 totals 14 residues. CDR1 is SGHTA and CDR2 is FQGTGA in the germline V gene. Germline trimming cut 4 bases from V and 7 bases from J; bases unmatched to any gene: 4. As DNA, the CDR3 is TGTGCCAGCAGCTCGACAGGGTGGAATTCACCCCTCCACTTT. This sequence encodes CASSSTGWNSPLHF.

This clonotype was recorded at least ten times. CDR3 nucleotides: TGTGCCAGCAGTTACTATCGAGGCACAGATACGCAGTATTTT. Translation gives CASSYYRGTDTQYF. The J gene is TRBJ2-3, the V gene TRBV6-5; no clear D gene. Germline V CDR1 and CDR2: MNHEY, SVGAGI. V gave up 1 base and J gave up 1 base, with 6 bases separating them. The CDR3 length is 14 residues.

This clonotype occurred a few times. This chain links TRBV4-1 with TRBJ1-6; 7 bases fit TRBD1. This CDR3 contains 17 residues. Germline lookup yields CDR1 MGHRA and CDR2 YSYEKL. V gave up 4 bases and J gave up 5 bases; unmatched junction bases: 11. The CDR3 nucleotides read TGCGCCAGCAGCCGATTAATGAGACAGGGTAATAATTCACCCCTCCACTTT. It encodes CASSRLMRQGNNSPLHF.

This clonotype has more than one count but fewer than ten. This sequence joins TRBV7-9 and TRBJ1-4; 7 nucleotides line up with TRBD1. V lost 6 bases to trimming and J lost 3 bases; unmatched junction nucleotides: 4. Germline loops: CDR1 SEHNR, CDR2 FQNEAQ (reference sequence). The CDR3 spans 14 residues. DNA of the CDR3: TGTGCCAGCAGATACCAGGGGGCTAATGAAAAACTGTTTTTT. It translates to CASRYQGANEKLFF.

This chain connects TRBV6-5 to TRBJ2-7, with D perhaps TRBD1 or TRBD2 (5 bases each). The CDR3 covers 17 residues. V lost 6 bases and J 2 bases, leaving 23 bases between the germline ends. CDR1 is MNHEY and CDR2 is SVGAGI in the germline V gene. The chain's CDR3 is CASSGTPTIDSPYEQYV. CDR3 in DNA: TGTGCCAGCAGCGGCACCCCGACTATCGACAGCCCCTACGAGCAGTACGTC.

A few counts support this clonotype. V usage is TRBV19 and J usage is TRBJ1-5; possibly TRBD1 for D (6 bases). CDR1 is LNHDA, CDR2 SQIVND, per germline (reference sequence). V was trimmed by 6 bases and J by 4 bases, leaving 10 bases between them. The CDR3 has 13 residues. CDR3 sequence reads: CASSQGWNQPQHF. CDR3 sequence (DNA): TGTGCCAGTAGCCAGGGGTGGAATCAGCCCCAGCATTTT. The complete variable domain, with remaining parts taken from reference TRBV19 and TRBJ1-5, reads DGGITQSPKYLFRKEGQNVTLSCEQNLNHDAMYWYRQDPGQGLRLIYYSQIVNDFQKGDIAEGYSVSREKKESFPLTVTSAQKNPTAFYLCASSQGWNQPQHFGDGTRLSIL.

This clonotype has only a few counts. This rearrangement joins TRBV10-3 to TRBJ2-4; the D is unclear. This CDR3 has 15 residues. V shed 9 bases and J shed 3 bases, with 18 bases lying between them. The V gene's germline CDR1 is ENHRY and CDR2 SYGVKD. The CDR3 bases are TGTGCCATGCCCGAGGAATGGCACAACAAAAACATTCAGTACTTC. It yields the protein CAMPEEWHNKNIQYF.

The table lists this clonotype with a few counts. This sequence joins TRBV3-1 and TRBJ2-5; perhaps D is TRBD1 or TRBD2 (5 bases each). V dropped 0 bases and J dropped 4 bases, with 12 bases sitting between them. Germline CDR1 is LGHDT and CDR2 is YNNKEL (reference sequence). This CDR3 comprises 15 residues. In nucleotides, the CDR3 is TGTGCCAGCAGCCAAGATGGTTCGAGGGGAGAGACCCAGTACTTC. Protein: CASSQDGSRGETQYF.

The table lists this clonotype with many counts. The junction does not match germline at one end; this may be a read error. J is TRBJ1-2 and V is TRBV7-2; no clear D gene. CDR1 and CDR2 from the germline V gene are SGHTA and FQGNSA. The CDR3 length is 13 residues. CDR3 DNA: TGTGCCAGCAGTTTAGGTGGTGGCTATGGCTACACCTTC. This sequence encodes CASSLGGGYGYTF.

In this sample, this clonotype turned up a few times. This chain joins TRBV20-1 and TRBJ2-3; D is ambiguous. Between the trimmed V and J ends, which lost 6 bases and 2 bases, there was a span of 12 bases. CDR1 DFQATT and CDR2 SNEGSKA come from the germline V gene (reference sequence). CDR3 length: 13 amino acids. CDR3 in amino acids: CSAPPQNTDTQYF. The CDR3 DNA reads TGCAGTGCCCCTCCCCAGAACACAGATACGCAGTATTTT.

The genes are TRBV19 and TRBJ1-2; D call uncertain. The CDR3 extends over 12 amino acids. V dropped 3 bases and J dropped 14 bases, with 16 bases sitting between them. Germline V gene lookup returns CDR1 LNHDA and CDR2 SQIVND (reference sequence). The CDR3 region has the DNA TGTGCCAGTAGTATCCCACTAAGAGGAAGGACCTTC. It translates to CASSIPLRGRTF.